The 22 T cell receptor beta chains given below trace back to one sample, sequenced in a study of OX40 agonist ivuxolimab in advanced cancers. Profiling relied on immunoSEQ multiplex PCR, and the TCRdb table lists in-frame clones only, not all of them. Seen here are roughly 100,000 clones, approximately 83% observed once, and the top ten hold approximately 1.5%. Sequencing used CD4+ or CD8+ T cells sorted from blood, obtained in a trial of the OX40 agonist ivuxolimab. All receptors come from an adult with an advanced solid tumor such as melanoma, head and neck, liver or kidney cancer.

The chain links TRBV18 to TRBJ1-2; D possibly corresponds to TRBD1 (6 bases). The V end lost 6 bases, the J end lost 3 bases, and 17 bases lay between the germline ends. Germline CDR1 and CDR2: KGHSH and LQKENI. This CDR3 spans 15 amino acids. CDR3 DNA: TGTGCCAGCTCGCAACGGACAGTCATGGACTATGGCTACACCTTC. Its protein product is CASSQRTVMDYGYTF.

V is TRBV29-1 and J is TRBJ2-1, with 15 bases identical to TRBD2. V shed 7 bases, J shed 1 base, and the junction held 14 bases outside the gene matches. Germline lookup yields CDR1 SQVTM and CDR2 ANQGSEA. The CDR3 is 19 residues long. The CDR3 loop is CSAPRRTSGRAVSYNEQFF. The CDR3 DNA reads TGCAGCGCCCCCCGGCGGACTAGCGGGAGGGCCGTTTCCTACAATGAGCAGTTCTTC.

This clone has more than one count but fewer than ten. The chain carries TRBV7-2 and TRBJ2-5, with D tentatively TRBD1 or TRBD2 (6 bases each). Germline lookup yields CDR1 SGHTA and CDR2 FQGNSA. V was trimmed by 5 bases and J by 5 bases, leaving 12 bases between them. This CDR3 comprises 13 residues. CDR3: CASSGGGWETQYF. The CDR3 DNA reads TGTGCCAGCAGCGGAGGGGGTTGGGAGACCCAGTACTTC.

V usage is TRBV6-5 and J usage is TRBJ1-6; no firm D call. The ends were cut back, 0 bases at V and 6 bases at J, with 9 bases in the middle. The germline CDR1 and CDR2 sequences are MNHEY and SVGAGI. CDR3 length: 15 amino acids. The CDR3 coding sequence is TGTGCCAGCAGTTACTCGTCCAATGTTAATTCACCCCTCCACTTT. This sequence encodes CASSYSSNVNSPLHF.

The chain is built from TRBV19 and TRBJ1-2; TRBD1 agrees at 8 bases. The J segment lost 4 bases and the V segment lost 6 bases, leaving 4 bases of the junction unmatched. The length of the CDR3 is 13 residues. Looked up from germline, CDR1 is LNHDA and CDR2 is SQIVND (reference sequence). CDR3 region: CASRGQDSYGYTF. Written as DNA, the CDR3 is TGTGCCAGTAGGGGACAGGACTCCTATGGCTACACCTTC. The variable domain in full, completed from reference TRBV19 and TRBJ1-2, reads DGGITQSPKYLFRKEGQNVTLSCEQNLNHDAMYWYRQDPGQGLRLIYYSQIVNDFQKGDIAEGYSVSREKKESFPLTVTSAQKNPTAFYLCASRGQDSYGYTFGSGTRLTVV.

The chain carries TRBV28 and TRBJ2-7; 12 bases map to TRBD2. CDR3 length: 16 residues. V lost 5 bases and J lost 2; bases outside the gene matches: 7. Germline V gene lookup returns CDR1 MDHEN and CDR2 SYDVKM. The CDR3 DNA follows: TGTGCCAGCAGTCTAGGAACTAGCGGGGGGACCTACGAGCAGTACTTC. It is translated as CASSLGTSGGTYEQYF.

About this clone itself: A junction end diverges from the germline sequence, so it may reflect a read error. This rearrangement joins TRBV7-9 to TRBJ2-7, with 8 bases fitting TRBD1. This CDR3 is built from 14 residues. Germline CDR1 and CDR2: SEHNR and FQNEAQ (reference sequence). CDR3 amino acids: CASSLAQGGFEQYF. CDR3 DNA sequence: TGTGCCAGCAGCCTAGCACAGGGGGGTTTTGAGCAGTACTTC.

V is TRBV19 and J is TRBJ2-3, with 9 bases matching TRBD1. Germline loops: CDR1 LNHDA, CDR2 SQIVND (reference sequence). The ends lost 3 bases at V and 3 bases at J; junction bases unmatched: 1. This CDR3 is built from 14 residues. The CDR3: CASSMTGGTDTQYF. Here the CDR3 DNA reads TGTGCCAGTAGTATGACAGGGGGAACAGATACGCAGTATTTT.

The chain joins TRBV28 to TRBJ2-2; D remains unclear. CDR1 and CDR2 (germline): MDHEN, SYDVKM. The V end was cut by 3 bases, the J end by 0 bases, with 2 bases between. The CDR3 is made up of 13 amino acids. The CDR3 coding sequence is TGTGCCAGCAGTTTCGCGAACACCGGGGAGCTGTTTTTT. Translating it yields CASSFANTGELFF.

As regards this clone: This specimen includes other DNA sequences encoding the same CDR3. V gene TRBV19 combines with J gene TRBJ1-5; D gene unclear. Germline CDR1 reads LNHDA; CDR2 reads SQIVND (reference sequence). Between the trimmed V and J ends, which lost 3 bases and 0 bases, there was a span of 6 bases. CDR3 length: 14 amino acids. This chain's CDR3 is CASSIRDSNQPQHF. Written as DNA, the CDR3 is TGTGCCAGTAGTATCCGGGATAGCAATCAGCCCCAGCATTTT.

This chain joins TRBV5-1 and TRBJ1-4; a weak D match, TRBD1 (5 bases). In germline, CDR1 is SGHRS, CDR2 YFSETQ. CDR3 length: 14 amino acids. V lost 2 bases and J lost 8, with 13 bases in between. The CDR3 nucleotides are TGCGCCAGCAGCTTCGGGACGGGTTTGGAAAAACTGTTTTTT. Translating it yields CASSFGTGLEKLFF.

J is TRBJ1-2 and V is TRBV27; no clear D. Per germline, CDR1 MNHEY and CDR2 SMNVEV (reference sequence). V dropped 4 bases and J dropped 2 bases, with 11 bases sitting between them. The CDR3 spans 14 residues. CDR3 sequence (DNA): TGTGCCAGCAGTTATAGGGCTATCAACTATGGCTACACCTTC. It encodes CASSYRAINYGYTF.

The V gene is TRBV7-9, the J gene TRBJ1-4; TRBD1 aligns across 9 bases. The V gene end was trimmed by 7 bases and the J gene end by 7 bases; junction bases not matched to a gene: 10. CDR1 and CDR2 (germline): SEHNR, FQNEAQ (reference sequence). This CDR3 comprises 15 residues. This CDR3 reads CASTGGGQGAEKLFF. In nucleotides, the CDR3 is TGTGCCAGCACAGGTGGGGGACAGGGCGCTGAAAAACTGTTTTTT. The full variable domain, in which reference TRBV7-9 and TRBJ1-4 provide the parts outside the CDR3, is DTGVSQNPRHKITKRGQNVTFRCDPISEHNRLYWYRQTLGQGPEFLTYFQNEAQLEKSRLLSDRFSAERPKGSFSTLEIQRTEQGDSAMYLCASTGGGQGAEKLFFGSGTQLSVL.

This chain links TRBV4-2 with TRBJ2-7; D gene ambiguous. This CDR3 has 14 residues. The ends were cut back, 5 bases at V and 1 base at J, with 12 bases in the middle. Per germline, CDR1 LGHNA and CDR2 YNFKEQ. The CDR3 sequence: CASSLVMPSYEQYF. In DNA form, the CDR3 reads TGTGCCAGCAGCTTGGTCATGCCGTCCTACGAGCAGTACTTC.

CDR3 DNA: TGTGCCAGCACCCCCGGAGGGACTAGCAGTGGGGAGCAGTACTTC. Protein: CASTPGGTSSGEQYF. This rearrangement joins TRBV7-2 to TRBJ2-7; 9 bases map to TRBD2. J was trimmed by 7 bases and V by 7 bases; bases with no gene match: 14. The CDR3 runs 15 residues. CDR1 and CDR2 (germline): SGHTA, FQGNSA.

The rearrangement joins TRBV10-3 to TRBJ2-3; 10 nucleotides agree with TRBD1. The V and J ends lost 10 bases and 5 bases, in that order; junction bases with no gene match: 9. Germline lookup yields CDR1 ENHRY and CDR2 SYGVKD. This CDR3 comprises 14 residues. CDR3 loop: CATSGQGSGDTQYF. CDR3 DNA: TGTGCCACCTCGGGACAGGGGTCGGGAGATACGCAGTATTTT.

The genes are TRBV11-2 and TRBJ2-5, with 7 bases fitting TRBD2. TRBJ2-7 explains the end of the DNA better; the J call may be wrong. This CDR3 contains 15 residues. CDR1 and CDR2 from the germline V gene are SGHAT and FQNNGV. CDR3 coding DNA: TGTGCCAGCAGCCCTCCTAGCGGAACCTCCTACGAGCAGTACTTC. This encodes CASSPPSGTSYEQYF.

V and J are TRBV2 and TRBJ2-7; no clear D gene. V was pared by 8 bases and J by 2 bases, with 13 bases between. Germline V gives CDR1 SNHLY, CDR2 FYNNEI. CDR3 length: 13 amino acids. CDR3 in amino acids: CASGVRLTYEQYF. In DNA form, the CDR3 reads TGTGCCAGCGGGGTTCGCCTTACCTACGAGCAGTACTTC.

J is TRBJ1-1 and V is TRBV28, with TRBD1 matching over 7 bases. The trim removed 6 bases at V and 5 bases at J, leaving 6 bases unmatched. The CDR3 loop spans 13 amino acids. Germline assignment: CDR1 MDHEN and CDR2 SYDVKM. The DNA of the CDR3 is TGTGCCAGCAGGCAACAGGGGAAGACTGAAGCTTTCTTT. It is translated as CASRQQGKTEAFF.

This clone was detected many times. J is TRBJ2-7 and V is TRBV5-1, with a possible D match to TRBD1 (6 bases). Deletions cut 2 bases from V and 6 bases from J, with 9 bases between. CDR1 SGHRS and CDR2 YFSETQ come from the germline V gene. The CDR3 spans 12 residues. CDR3 amino acids: CASSLGTPEQYF. The CDR3 nucleotides read TGCGCCAGCAGCTTAGGGACACCCGAGCAGTACTTC. The complete variable domain, with remaining parts taken from reference TRBV5-1 and TRBJ2-7, reads KAGVTQTPRYLIKTRGQQVTLSCSPISGHRSVSWYQQTPGQGLQFLFEYFSETQRNKGNFPGRFSGRQFSNSRSEMNVSTLELGDSALYLCASSLGTPEQYFGPGTRLTVT.

The J gene is TRBJ2-3, the V gene TRBV5-5; 11 bases match TRBD2. This CDR3 has 16 amino acids. Germline V gene data show CDR1 as SGHKS and CDR2 as YYEKEE (reference sequence). V lost 2 bases and J lost 2; bases outside the gene matches: 4. The CDR3 region has the DNA TGTGCCAGCAGCTTATCTAGCGGGAGGCTCACAGATACGCAGTATTTT. Translation gives CASSLSSGRLTDTQYF.

The chain employs TRBV11-3 and TRBJ2-1, with D hard to call. This CDR3 spans 12 amino acids. V was pared by 5 bases and J by 10 bases, with 12 bases between. Looked up from germline, CDR1 is SGHNT and CDR2 is YENEEA. CDR3 bases: TGTGCCAGCAGCCCACGGGTTGGGGAGCAGTTCTTC. Amino acids: CASSPRVGEQFF.